The 8 T cell receptor beta chains reported below all come from one sample, sequenced in a study of T cell responses to AZD1222 COVID-19 vaccine. Assay: immunoSEQ multiplex PCR; the TCRdb copy retains only in-frame clones and omits some. The sample includes approximately 150,000 clones, roughly 87% of them seen just once. Sample: peripheral blood, taken 28 days after the second dose of the MenACWY control vaccine. The receptor set was obtained from an adult who received the MenACWY meningococcal vaccine as a control.

The rearrangement links TRBV5-1 to TRBJ2-7; D assignment may be TRBD1 or TRBD2 (6 bases each). Per germline, CDR1 SGHRS and CDR2 YFSETQ. Trimming cost V 4 bases and J 4 bases, with 21 bases left between them. The CDR3 is 16 amino acids. The CDR3 sequence is CASSTSSQRGEYEQYF. CDR3 bases: TGCGCCAGCAGCACCTCGAGTCAAAGGGGGGAGTACGAGCAGTACTTC.

This clone was detected only a few times. The rearrangement links TRBV9 to TRBJ1-2; 8 bases align to TRBD1. The CDR3 spans 14 residues. The germline V gene has CDR1 SGDLS and CDR2 YYNGEE. The trim removed 4 bases at V and 10 bases at J, leaving 12 bases unmatched. The CDR3 protein is CASSRGQAGISYTF. CDR3 DNA sequence: TGTGCCAGCAGCCGGGGACAGGCCGGTATCTCCTACACCTTC.

This sequence joins TRBV19 and TRBJ1-5; D gene unclear. This CDR3 is 15 amino acids long. Deletions cut 2 bases from V and 0 bases from J, with 8 bases between. Per the germline V gene, CDR1 is LNHDA and CDR2 is SQIVND (reference sequence). Written as DNA, the CDR3 is TGTGCCAGTAGTATAACTCTGTATAGCAATCAGCCCCAGCATTTT. Translated: CASSITLYSNQPQHF. Together with reference TRBV19 and TRBJ1-5, the CDR3 gives the full variable domain: DGGITQSPKYLFRKEGQNVTLSCEQNLNHDAMYWYRQDPGQGLRLIYYSQIVNDFQKGDIAEGYSVSREKKESFPLTVTSAQKNPTAFYLCASSITLYSNQPQHFGDGTRLSIL.

The V and J genes are TRBV28 and TRBJ2-4; TRBD1 aligns across 7 bases. With 6 bases clipped from V and 12 bases from J, the junction kept 8 bases outside the gene matches. The CDR3 runs 12 residues. The V gene's germline CDR1 is MDHEN and CDR2 SYDVKM. CDR3 loop: CASSPGTVDQYF. In DNA form, the CDR3 reads TGTGCCAGCAGCCCCGGGACAGTAGATCAGTACTTC.

The chain carries TRBV24-1 and TRBJ1-5, with D uncertain. The CDR3 extends over 13 amino acids. The germline CDR1 and CDR2 sequences are KGHDR and SFDVKD. Between the trimmed V and J ends, which lost 5 bases and 4 bases, there was a span of 8 bases. CDR3 sequence reads: CATSAQPNQPQHF. The CDR3 DNA reads TGTGCCACCAGTGCCCAGCCAAATCAGCCCCAGCATTTT.

The genes are TRBV6-4 and TRBJ2-1; D remains ambiguous. This CDR3 has 17 amino acids. Germline lookup yields CDR1 MRHNA and CDR2 SNTAGT. V was cut by 0 bases and J by 6 bases, with 18 bases left in between. The CDR3 spells CASSDSIFGSDVNEQFF. DNA for the CDR3: TGTGCCAGCAGTGACTCGATCTTCGGGTCCGACGTCAATGAGCAGTTCTTC.

The J gene is TRBJ2-7, the V gene TRBV27, with 8 bases that match TRBD2. CDR3 length equals 13 residues. Trimming removed 6 bases from V and 5 bases from J; junction bases left unmatched: 6. Germline V CDR1 and CDR2: MNHEY, SMNVEV (reference sequence). CDR3 bases: TGTGCCAGCAGGAAGGGGACTAGTAACGAGCAGTACTTC. Translation: CASRKGTSNEQYF.

This chain uses TRBV5-1 with TRBJ2-1; TRBD1 matches 8 bases. The CDR3 covers 14 residues. V trimming: 4 bases; J trimming: 6 bases; junction bases outside the gene matches: 6. CDR1 is SGHRS, CDR2 YFSETQ, per germline. CDR3 in amino acids: CASSLYGQGNEQFF. CDR3 bases: TGCGCCAGCAGCCTATACGGACAGGGCAATGAGCAGTTCTTC.